The T cell receptor beta chain under discussion was sequenced for a study of shared clonotypes between healthy human individuals. Trimming cost V 6 bases and J 6 bases, with 18 bases left between them. The CDR3 runs to 15 residues. Germline V lookup: CDR1 ENHRY, CDR2 SYGVKD. This clone was recorded only once. Only in-frame clones appear in the TCRdb table, and some are missing; sequencing was by immunoSEQ multiplex PCR. The sample lists about 680,000 clones; around 74% were seen once. This receptor was taken from a woman in her 30s in good health. The sequenced material came from memory CD4+ T cells sorted from blood. The subset is: CD45RA-negative fraction. This chain links TRBV10-3 with TRBJ2-1; a possible D gene is TRBD2 (6 bases). In DNA form, the CDR3 reads TGTGCCATCAGGACCTCTAGCGTGGTCGCCAATGAGCAGTTCTTC. It codes for CAIRTSSVVANEQFF.